Listed below are T cell receptor beta chains from one sample, sequenced in a study of cytomegalovirus exposure and HLA in healthy donors. Generated by immunoSEQ multiplex PCR, the TCRdb table keeps only in-frame clones and is missing some. The repertoire holds some 140,000 clones, with 65% to 85% as singletons. Sequencing used PBMCs. The receptor set was obtained from a man aged 18 to 29 in good health and CMV-seronegative. Each CDR3 is given with its conserved first and last residue. The D gene is left open where the match is weak. Clone size, where shown, is once, few, many, or a class for clones that have expanded.

j_call | clone_size | d_call | v_call | cdr3_aa | cdr3_nt
TRBJ2-5 | . | TRBD1 | TRBV7-7 | CASSPLQGAEEQYF | TGTGCTAGCAGCCCCCTACAGGGGGCTGAAGAGCAGTACTTC
TRBJ2-5 | . | . | TRBV7-9 | CSSSLGPRQQAAQYF | TGTTCCAGCAGCCTGGGCCCCAGACAACAAGCTGCCCAGTACTTC
TRBJ1-1 | . | . | TRBV4-2 | CASSQAESAFF | TGTGCCAGCAGCCAAGCCGAAAGCGCTTTCTTT
TRBJ2-7 | . | TRBD2 | TRBV30 | CAWSPRLAGYEQYF | TGTGCCTGGAGTCCTCGACTAGCGGGGTACGAGCAGTACTTC
TRBJ2-7 | . | . | TRBV2 | CASSVRGIRLDEQYF | TGTGCCAGCAGTGTTCGGGGAATCAGGCTGGACGAGCAGTACTTC
TRBJ1-2 | . | TRBD1 | TRBV7-9 | CSSSHRDRAGGYTF | TGTTCCAGCAGCCACCGGGACAGGGCAGGTGGCTACACCTTC
TRBJ1-1 | few | . | TRBV5-1 | CASSLAPRVVNTEAFF | TGCGCCAGCAGCTTGGCACCCAGGGTTGTGAACACTGAAGCTTTCTTT
TRBJ1-5 | . | . | TRBV6-6 | CASSYGPAYSNQPQHF | TGTGCCAGCAGTTACGGGCCAGCCTATAGCAATCAGCCCCAGCATTTT
TRBJ1-2 | . | . | TRBV19 | CASSIVGSTYGYTF | TGTGCCAGTAGTATAGTAGGGAGCACCTATGGCTACACCTTC
TRBJ2-3 | . | . | TRBV4-1 | CASSQTATDTQYF | TGCGCCAGCAGCCAGACAGCTACAGATACGCAGTATTTT
TRBJ1-2 | . | TRBD1 | TRBV27 | CASRRQGADYGYTF | TGTGCCAGCAGACGACAGGGGGCTGACTATGGCTACACCTTC
TRBJ2-2 | . | . | TRBV4-3 | CASSQKAGVPNTGELFF | TGCGCCAGCAGCCAAAAGGCAGGGGTCCCGAACACCGGGGAGCTGTTTTTT
TRBJ1-1 | few | . | TRBV6-1 | CASSSHIGTNTEAFF | TGTGCCAGCAGTTCTCATATAGGGACTAACACTGAAGCTTTCTTT
TRBJ2-3 | . | . | TRBV30 | CAWGLGQPSTDTQYF | TGTGCCTGGGGTCTTGGGCAGCCAAGCACAGATACGCAGTATTTT
TRBJ2-6 | . | . | TRBV4-2 | CASSQEDSSGANVLTF | TGTGCCAGCAGCCAAGAAGACAGCTCTGGGGCCAACGTCCTGACTTTC
TRBJ1-1 | . | . | TRBV2 | CASRDTMNTEAFF | TGTGCCAGCAGGGACACGATGAACACTGAAGCTTTCTTT
TRBJ1-6 | . | . | TRBV21-1 | CANIPPGYNSPLHF | TGTGCCAACATCCCTCCAGGGTATAATTCACCCCTCCACTTT